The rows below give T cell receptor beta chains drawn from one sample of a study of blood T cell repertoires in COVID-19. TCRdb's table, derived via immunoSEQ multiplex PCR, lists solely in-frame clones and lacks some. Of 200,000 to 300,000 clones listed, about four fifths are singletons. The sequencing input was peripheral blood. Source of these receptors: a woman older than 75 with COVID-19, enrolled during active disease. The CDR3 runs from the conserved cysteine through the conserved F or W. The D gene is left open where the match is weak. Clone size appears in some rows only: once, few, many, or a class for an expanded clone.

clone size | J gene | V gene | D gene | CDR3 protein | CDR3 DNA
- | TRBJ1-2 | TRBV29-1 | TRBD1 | CRGGGQGSSDYGYTF | TGCCGCGGGGGGGGACAGGGGTCATCCGACTATGGCTACACCTTC
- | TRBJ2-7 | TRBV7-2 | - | CASSLVGRYEQYF | TGTGCCAGCAGCTTAGTGGGCCGATACGAGCAGTACTTC
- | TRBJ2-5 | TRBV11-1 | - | CASSPRDTQETQYF | TGTGCCAGCAGCCCACGGGACACCCAAGAGACCCAGTACTTC
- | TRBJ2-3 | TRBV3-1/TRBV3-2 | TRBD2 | CASSQEILAGHHTQYF | TGTGCCAGCAGCCAAGAGATACTAGCGGGCCACCATACGCAGTATTTT
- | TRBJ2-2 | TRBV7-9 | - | CASSFAGPRSLNTGELFF | TGTGCCAGCAGCTTTGCAGGCCCGAGATCCCTGAACACCGGGGAGCTGTTTTTT
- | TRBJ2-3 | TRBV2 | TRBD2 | CASSLTSGRSSSDTQYF | TGTGCCAGCAGTCTGACTAGCGGCCGTTCAAGTTCGGATACGCAGTATTTT
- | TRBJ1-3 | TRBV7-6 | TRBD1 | CASSLERGDRGILSGNTIYF | TGTGCCAGCAGCTTAGAACGGGGGGACAGGGGGATCCTCTCTGGAAACACCATATATTTT
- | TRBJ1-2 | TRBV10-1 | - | CASSQNSNYGYTF | TGCGCCAGCAGCCAGAATTCTAACTATGGCTACACCTTC
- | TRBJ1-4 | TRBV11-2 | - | CASSTRGRAEKLFF | TGTGCCAGCAGCACACGCGGGAGGGCTGAAAAACTGTTTTTT
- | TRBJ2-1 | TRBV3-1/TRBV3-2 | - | CASSQPGPAVEQFF | TGTGCCAGCAGCCAGCCCGGACCAGCGGTTGAGCAGTTCTTC
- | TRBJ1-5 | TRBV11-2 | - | CASSLDLQNNQPQHF | TGTGCCAGCAGCTTAGATCTCCAGAACAATCAGCCCCAGCATTTT
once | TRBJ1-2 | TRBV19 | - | CASSPRVADLPRNTF | TGTGCCAGTAGTCCCCGGGTTGCGGATTTACCGAGAAACACCTTC
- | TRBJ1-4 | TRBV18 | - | CASSPDRTTNEKLFF | TGTGCCAGCTCACCCGACAGAACTACTAATGAAAAACTGTTTTTT
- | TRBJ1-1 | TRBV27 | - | CASSLGMNTEAFF | TGTGCCAGCAGTTTAGGCATGAACACTGAAGCTTTCTTT
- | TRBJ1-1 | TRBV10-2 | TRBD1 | CASTRTGKNTEAFF | TGCGCCAGCACCCGGACAGGGAAAAACACTGAAGCTTTCTTT
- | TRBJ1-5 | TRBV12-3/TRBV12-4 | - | CASSSRLDQPQHF | TGTGCCAGCAGTTCCAGGTTGGATCAGCCCCAGCATTTT
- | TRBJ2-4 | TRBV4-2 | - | CASSQSSNIQYF | TGTGCCAGCAGCCAATCTTCAAACATTCAGTACTTC
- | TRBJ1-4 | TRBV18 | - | CASSPSGQGLEKLFF | TGTGCCAGCTCACCTAGTGGGCAGGGACTTGAAAAACTGTTTTTT
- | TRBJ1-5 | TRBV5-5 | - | CASSLEGSSNQPQHF | TGTGCCAGCAGCTTGGAGGGGTCCAGCAATCAGCCCCAGCATTTT
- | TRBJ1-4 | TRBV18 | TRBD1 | CASSGQGATNEKLFF | TGTGCCAGCTCAGGACAGGGAGCAACTAATGAAAAACTGTTTTTT
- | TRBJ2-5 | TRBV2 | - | CASSQNGGQETQYF | TGTGCCAGCAGTCAGAACGGCGGCCAAGAGACCCAGTACTTC
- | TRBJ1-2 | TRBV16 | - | CASSQAGKNYGYTF | TGTGCCAGCAGCCAGGCAGGGAAGAACTATGGCTACACCTTC
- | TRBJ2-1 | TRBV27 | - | CASSLTRGQYNEQFF | TGTGCCAGCAGTTTAACCAGGGGCCAGTACAATGAGCAGTTCTTC
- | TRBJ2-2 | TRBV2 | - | CASSARGADTGELFF | TGTGCCAGCAGTGCCCGGGGGGCGGACACCGGGGAGCTGTTTTTT
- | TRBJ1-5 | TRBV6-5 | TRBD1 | CASRTGYQPQHF | TGTGCCAGCAGGACAGGGTATCAGCCCCAGCATTTT
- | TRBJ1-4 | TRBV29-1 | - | CSVRGGNEKLFF | TGCAGCGTAAGGGGTGGGAATGAAAAACTGTTTTTT
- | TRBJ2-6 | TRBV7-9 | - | CASSRGGSGANVLTF | TGTGCCAGCAGCCGAGGGGGATCCGGGGCCAACGTCCTGACTTTC
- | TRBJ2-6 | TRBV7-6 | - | CASSARQVGTSGANVLTF | TGTGCCAGCAGCGCCAGACAGGTGGGAACCTCTGGGGCCAACGTCCTGACTTTC
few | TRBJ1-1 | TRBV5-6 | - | CASSWRQNTEAFF | TGTGCCAGCAGCTGGAGGCAGAACACTGAAGCTTTCTTT
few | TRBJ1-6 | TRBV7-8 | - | CASSLLLGQNSPLHF | TGTGCCAGCAGCTTATTGCTGGGCCAAAACTCACCCCTCCACTTT
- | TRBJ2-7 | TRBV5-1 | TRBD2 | CASSLDGTSVYEQYF | TGCGCCAGCAGCTTGGATGGGACTAGCGTCTACGAGCAGTACTTC
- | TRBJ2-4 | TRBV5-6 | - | CASSLARKNIQYF | TGTGCCAGCAGCTTGGCCAGGAAAAACATTCAGTACTTC
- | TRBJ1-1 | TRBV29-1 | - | CSALTGFGTEAFF | TGCAGCGCCCTAACAGGGTTCGGCACTGAAGCTTTCTTT
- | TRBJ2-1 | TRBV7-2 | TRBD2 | CASSQIAGGISEQFF | TGTGCCAGCAGCCAAATAGCGGGAGGGATCAGTGAGCAGTTCTTC
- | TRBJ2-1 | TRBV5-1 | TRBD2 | CASSSPGGEQFF | TGCGCCAGCAGCTCCCCGGGGGGGGAGCAGTTCTTC
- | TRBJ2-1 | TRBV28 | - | CASSLDPRIGNEQFF | TGTGCCAGCAGTTTAGACCCCAGGATCGGCAATGAGCAGTTCTTC
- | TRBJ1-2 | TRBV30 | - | CAWSVRSGYGYTF | TGTGCCTGGAGTGTACGATCAGGGTATGGCTACACCTTC
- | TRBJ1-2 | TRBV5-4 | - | CASSTTGYGYTF | TGTGCCAGCAGCACCACGGGGTATGGCTACACCTTC
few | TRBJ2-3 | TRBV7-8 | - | CASSSPELTDTQYF | TGTGCCAGCAGCTCTCCCGAGCTTACAGATACGCAGTATTTT
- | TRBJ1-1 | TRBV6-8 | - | CASSYPRGNTEAFF | TGTGCCAGCAGTTACCCCCGAGGTAACACTGAAGCTTTCTTT
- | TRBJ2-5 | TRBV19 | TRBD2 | CASSITPGGFQETQYF | TGTGCCAGTAGTATCACCCCGGGGGGGTTCCAAGAGACCCAGTACTTC
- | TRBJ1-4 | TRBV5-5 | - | CASSLGTSLEKLFF | TGTGCCAGCAGCTTGGGGACTTCCCTTGAAAAACTGTTTTTT
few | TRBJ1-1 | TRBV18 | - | CASSPGSEVNTEAFF | TGTGCCAGCTCACCCGGGAGCGAGGTAAACACTGAAGCTTTCTTT
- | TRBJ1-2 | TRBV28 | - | CASSYPGENYGYTF | TGTGCCAGCAGCTACCCAGGGGAGAACTATGGCTACACCTTC
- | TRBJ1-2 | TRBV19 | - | CASSQQGYENGYTF | TGTGCCAGTAGTCAGCAGGGGTATGAGAATGGCTACACCTTC
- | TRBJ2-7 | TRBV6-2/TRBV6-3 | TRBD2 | CASSPVIGRVEQYF | TGTGCCAGCAGCCCAGTAATAGGGAGGGTCGAGCAGTACTTC
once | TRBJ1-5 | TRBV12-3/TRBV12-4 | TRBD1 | CASRDRANQPQHF | TGTGCCAGCAGGGACAGGGCGAATCAGCCCCAGCATTTT
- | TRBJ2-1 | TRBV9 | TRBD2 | CASSAQGLAQDNEQFF | TGTGCCAGCAGCGCCCAAGGACTAGCCCAGGACAATGAGCAGTTCTTC
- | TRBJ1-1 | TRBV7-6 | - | CASSRTEVSTEAFF | TGTGCCAGCAGCCGTACAGAAGTTAGCACTGAAGCTTTCTTT
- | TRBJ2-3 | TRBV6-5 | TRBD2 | CASSYSLRGAGDTQYF | TGTGCCAGCAGTTACTCGTTGCGGGGGGCGGGAGATACGCAGTATTTT